Each of the 4 T cell receptor beta chains below was sequenced from the same sample in a study of OX40 agonist ivuxolimab in advanced cancers. Profiling relied on immunoSEQ multiplex PCR, and the TCRdb table lists in-frame clones only, not all of them. Counted here are 55,000 or so clones, 85% to 90% occurring once; the ten biggest clones make up approximately 7%. Sample: CD4+ or CD8+ T cells sorted from blood, taken in a trial of the OX40 agonist ivuxolimab. The receptors were sampled from an adult with an advanced solid tumor such as melanoma, head and neck, liver or kidney cancer.

The V and J genes are TRBV14 and TRBJ2-3, with TRBD1 as a possible D gene (6 bases). This CDR3 spans 16 amino acids. Per the germline V gene, CDR1 is SGHDN and CDR2 is FVKESK. Trimming left V 1 base short and J 0 bases short, with 11 bases between. DNA for the CDR3: TGTGCCAGCAGCCAAGTAGGGGGTGCTAGCACAGATACGCAGTATTTT. Protein sequence: CASSQVGGASTDTQYF.

The chain uses TRBV30 and TRBJ1-5, with a weak D call TRBD1 (5 bases). The CDR3 length is 13 residues. V lost 4 bases and J lost 5, with 12 bases in between. Germline CDR1 reads GTSNPN; CDR2 reads SVGIG (reference sequence). The CDR3 coding sequence is TGTGCCTGGAAGGTCTGGGGGTATCAGCCCCAGCATTTT. Amino acids: CAWKVWGYQPQHF.

V and J are TRBV28 and TRBJ1-2, with D perhaps matching TRBD1 (5 bases). CDR3 size: 14 residues. Deletions cut 6 bases from V and 13 bases from J, with 24 bases between. Per germline, CDR1 MDHEN and CDR2 SYDVKM. The CDR3 DNA is TGTGCCAGCAGCGTATCCGGGACCTCAGGCTTTGTCACCTTC. It encodes CASSVSGTSGFVTF.

This clone occurred once. Other DNA sequences within the sample encode an identical CDR3. The chain is built from TRBV4-2 and TRBJ1-1, with D possibly TRBD1 on 6 matching bases. In germline, CDR1 is LGHNA, CDR2 YNFKEQ. Deletions cut 1 base from V and 2 bases from J, with 11 bases between. This CDR3 has 15 residues. The CDR3 protein is CASSQAPGANTEAFF. In DNA form, the CDR3 reads TGTGCCAGCAGCCAAGCCCCGGGGGCTAACACTGAAGCTTTCTTT.